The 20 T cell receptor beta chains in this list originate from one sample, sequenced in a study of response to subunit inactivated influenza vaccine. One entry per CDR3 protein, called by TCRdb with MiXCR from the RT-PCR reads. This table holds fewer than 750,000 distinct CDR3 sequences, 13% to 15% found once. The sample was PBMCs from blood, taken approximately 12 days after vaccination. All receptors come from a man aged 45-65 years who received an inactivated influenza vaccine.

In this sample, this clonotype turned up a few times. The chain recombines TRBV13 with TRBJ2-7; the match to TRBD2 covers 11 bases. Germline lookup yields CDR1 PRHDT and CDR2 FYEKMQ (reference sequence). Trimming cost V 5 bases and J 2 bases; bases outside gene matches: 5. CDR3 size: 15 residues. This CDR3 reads CASSILAGDTYEQYF. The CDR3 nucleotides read TGTGCCAGCAGCATACTAGCGGGAGATACCTACGAGCAGTACTTC.

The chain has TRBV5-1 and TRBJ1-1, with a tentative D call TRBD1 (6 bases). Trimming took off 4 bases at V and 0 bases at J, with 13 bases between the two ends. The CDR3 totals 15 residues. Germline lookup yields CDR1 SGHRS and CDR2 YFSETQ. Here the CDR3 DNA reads TGCGCCAGCAGCCAGGGACAACCCATGAACACTGAAGCTTTCTTT. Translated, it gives CASSQGQPMNTEAFF.

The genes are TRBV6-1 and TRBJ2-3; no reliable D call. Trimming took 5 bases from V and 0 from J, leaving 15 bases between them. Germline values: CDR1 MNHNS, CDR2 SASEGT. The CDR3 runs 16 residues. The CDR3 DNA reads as TGTGCCAGCAGTCCAGAGTTCAGAAGAAGCACAGATACGCAGTATTTT. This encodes CASSPEFRRSTDTQYF.

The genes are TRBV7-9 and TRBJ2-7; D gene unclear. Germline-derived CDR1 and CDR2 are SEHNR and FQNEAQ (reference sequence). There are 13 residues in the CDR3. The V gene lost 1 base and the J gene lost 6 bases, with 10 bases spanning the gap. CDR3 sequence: CASSLGPAPEQYF. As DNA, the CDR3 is TGTGCCAGCAGCTTAGGCCCAGCCCCCGAGCAGTACTTC. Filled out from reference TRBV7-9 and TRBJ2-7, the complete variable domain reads DTGVSQNPRHKITKRGQNVTFRCDPISEHNRLYWYRQTLGQGPEFLTYFQNEAQLEKSRLLSDRFSAERPKGSFSTLEIQRTEQGDSAMYLCASSLGPAPEQYFGPGTRLTVT.

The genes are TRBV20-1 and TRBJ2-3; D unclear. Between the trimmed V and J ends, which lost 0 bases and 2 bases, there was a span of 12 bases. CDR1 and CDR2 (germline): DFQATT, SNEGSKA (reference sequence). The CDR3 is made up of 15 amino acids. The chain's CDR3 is CSARDSDTVTDTQYF. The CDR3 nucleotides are TGCAGTGCTAGAGATTCCGACACCGTCACAGATACGCAGTATTTT.

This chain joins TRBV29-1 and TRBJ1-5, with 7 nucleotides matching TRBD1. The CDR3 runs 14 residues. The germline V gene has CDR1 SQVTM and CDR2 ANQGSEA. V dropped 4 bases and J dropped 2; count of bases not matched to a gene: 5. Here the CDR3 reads CSVVEGGGNQPQHF. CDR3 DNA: TGCAGCGTTGTTGAAGGGGGCGGCAATCAGCCCCAGCATTTT.

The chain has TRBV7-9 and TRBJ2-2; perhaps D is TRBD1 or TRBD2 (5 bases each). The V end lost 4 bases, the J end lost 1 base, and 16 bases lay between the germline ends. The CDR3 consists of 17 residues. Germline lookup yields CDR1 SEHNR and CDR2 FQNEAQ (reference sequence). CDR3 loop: CASSSLPGPQNTGELFF. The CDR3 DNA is TGTGCCAGCAGCTCGCTGCCGGGACCTCAGAACACCGGGGAGCTGTTTTTT. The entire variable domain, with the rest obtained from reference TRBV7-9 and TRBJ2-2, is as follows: DTGVSQNPRHKITKRGQNVTFRCDPISEHNRLYWYRQTLGQGPEFLTYFQNEAQLEKSRLLSDRFSAERPKGSFSTLEIQRTEQGDSAMYLCASSSLPGPQNTGELFFGEGSRLTVL.

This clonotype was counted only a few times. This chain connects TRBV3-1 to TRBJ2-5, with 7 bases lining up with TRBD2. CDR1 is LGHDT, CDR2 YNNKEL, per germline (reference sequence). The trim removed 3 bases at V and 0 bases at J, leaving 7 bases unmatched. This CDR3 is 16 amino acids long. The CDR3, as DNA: TGTGCCAGCAGCCAGGTGTGGGGGGGGTACCAAGAGACCCAGTACTTC. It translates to CASSQVWGGYQETQYF.

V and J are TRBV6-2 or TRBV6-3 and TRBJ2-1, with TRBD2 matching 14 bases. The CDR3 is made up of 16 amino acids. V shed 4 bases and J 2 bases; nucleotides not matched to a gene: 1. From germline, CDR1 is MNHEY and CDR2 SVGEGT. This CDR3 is CASSLTSGRAYNEQFF. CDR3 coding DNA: TGTGCCAGCAGTTTGACTAGCGGGAGGGCCTACAATGAGCAGTTCTTC.

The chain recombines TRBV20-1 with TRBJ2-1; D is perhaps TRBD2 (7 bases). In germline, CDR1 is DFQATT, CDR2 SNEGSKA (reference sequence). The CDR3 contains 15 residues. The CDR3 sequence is CSIKGGARGYNEQFF. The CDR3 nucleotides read TGCAGCATAAAGGGGGGGGCTAGAGGGTACAATGAGCAGTTCTTC.

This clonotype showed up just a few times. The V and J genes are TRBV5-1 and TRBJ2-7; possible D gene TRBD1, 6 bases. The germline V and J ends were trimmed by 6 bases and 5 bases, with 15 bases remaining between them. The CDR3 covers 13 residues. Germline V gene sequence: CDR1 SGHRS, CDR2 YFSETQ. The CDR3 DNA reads TGCGCCAGCAAATTGACAGGTACCGACGAGCAGTACTTC. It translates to CASKLTGTDEQYF.

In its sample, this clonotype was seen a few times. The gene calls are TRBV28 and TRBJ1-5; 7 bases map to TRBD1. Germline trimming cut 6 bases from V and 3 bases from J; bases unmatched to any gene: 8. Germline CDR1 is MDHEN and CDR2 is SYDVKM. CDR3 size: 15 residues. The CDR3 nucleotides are TGTGCCAGCAGGACTTACGACAGGGCCAATCAGCCCCAGCATTTT. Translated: CASRTYDRANQPQHF.

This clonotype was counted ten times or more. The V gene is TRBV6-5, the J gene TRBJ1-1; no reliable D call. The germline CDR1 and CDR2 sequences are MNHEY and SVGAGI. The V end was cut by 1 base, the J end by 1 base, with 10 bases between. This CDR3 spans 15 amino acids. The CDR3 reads CASSYFGSGNTEAFF. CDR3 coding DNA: TGTGCCAGCAGTTACTTCGGGTCGGGGAACACTGAAGCTTTCTTT.

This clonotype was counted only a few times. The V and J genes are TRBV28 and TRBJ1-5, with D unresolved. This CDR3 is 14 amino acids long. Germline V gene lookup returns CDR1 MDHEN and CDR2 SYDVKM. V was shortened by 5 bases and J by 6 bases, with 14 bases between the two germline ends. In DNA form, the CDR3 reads TGTGCCAGCAGTGCCCCCCAACCCAGTCAGCCCCAGCATTTT. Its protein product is CASSAPQPSQPQHF.

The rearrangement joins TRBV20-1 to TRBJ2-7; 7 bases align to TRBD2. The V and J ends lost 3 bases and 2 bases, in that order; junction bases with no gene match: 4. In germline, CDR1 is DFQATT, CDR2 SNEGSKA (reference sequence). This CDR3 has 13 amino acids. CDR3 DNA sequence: TGCAGTGCTAGGACTAGCCGGACCTACGAGCAGTACTTC. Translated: CSARTSRTYEQYF.

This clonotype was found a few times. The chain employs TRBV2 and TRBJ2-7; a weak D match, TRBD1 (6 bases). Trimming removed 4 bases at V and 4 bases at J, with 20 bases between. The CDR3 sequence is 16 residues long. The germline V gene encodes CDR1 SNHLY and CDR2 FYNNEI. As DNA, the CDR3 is TGTGCCAGCAGTGGACCCCTAGGGCAGGGGTCATACGAGCAGTACTTC. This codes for CASSGPLGQGSYEQYF.

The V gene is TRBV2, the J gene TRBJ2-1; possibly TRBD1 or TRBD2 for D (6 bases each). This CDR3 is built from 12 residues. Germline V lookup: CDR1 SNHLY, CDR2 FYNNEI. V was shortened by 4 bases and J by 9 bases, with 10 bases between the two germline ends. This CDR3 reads CASSAGAAEQFF. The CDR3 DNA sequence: TGTGCCAGCAGTGCGGGGGCGGCTGAGCAGTTCTTC.

The CDR3 loop is CASSVGADQETQYF. DNA of the CDR3: TGTGCCAGCAGCGTAGGGGCGGACCAAGAGACCCAGTACTTC. This chain links TRBV9 with TRBJ2-5; D call uncertain. This CDR3 is 14 amino acids long. The germline gives CDR1 SGDLS, CDR2 YYNGEE. V lost 0 bases and J lost 0, with 6 bases in between.

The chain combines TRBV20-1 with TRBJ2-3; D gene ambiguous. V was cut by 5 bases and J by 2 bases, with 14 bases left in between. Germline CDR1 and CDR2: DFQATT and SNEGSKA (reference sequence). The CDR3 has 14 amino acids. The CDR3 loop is CSAPGSGYTDTQYF. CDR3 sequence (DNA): TGCAGTGCTCCCGGGTCCGGCTACACAGATACGCAGTATTTT.

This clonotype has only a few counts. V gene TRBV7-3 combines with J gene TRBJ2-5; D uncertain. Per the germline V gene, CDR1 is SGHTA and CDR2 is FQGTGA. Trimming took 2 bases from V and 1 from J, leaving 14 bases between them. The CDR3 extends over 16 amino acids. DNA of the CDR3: TGTGCCAGCAGCTTAGGAATTACTCGGAGCCAAGAGACCCAGTACTTC. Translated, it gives CASSLGITRSQETQYF.